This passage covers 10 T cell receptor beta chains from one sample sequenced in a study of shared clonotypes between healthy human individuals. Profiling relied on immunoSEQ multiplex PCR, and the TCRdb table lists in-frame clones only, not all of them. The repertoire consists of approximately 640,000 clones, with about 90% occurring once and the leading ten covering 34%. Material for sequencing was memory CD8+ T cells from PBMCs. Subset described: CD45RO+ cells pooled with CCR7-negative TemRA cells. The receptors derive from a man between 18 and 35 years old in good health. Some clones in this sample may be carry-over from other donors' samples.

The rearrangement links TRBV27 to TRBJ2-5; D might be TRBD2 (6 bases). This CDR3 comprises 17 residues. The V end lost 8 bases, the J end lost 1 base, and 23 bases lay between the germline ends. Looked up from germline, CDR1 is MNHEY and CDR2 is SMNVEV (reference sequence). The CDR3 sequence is CASGKEGRAPPQETQYF. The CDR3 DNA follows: TGTGCCAGCGGCAAGGAGGGGCGGGCCCCCCCCCAAGAGACCCAGTACTTC.

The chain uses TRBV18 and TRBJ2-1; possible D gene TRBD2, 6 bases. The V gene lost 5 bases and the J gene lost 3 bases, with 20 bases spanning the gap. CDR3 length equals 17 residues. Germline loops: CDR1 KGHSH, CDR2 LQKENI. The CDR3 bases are TGTGCCAGCTCATCTTCACTGGGACTCCTACACTACAATGAGCAGTTCTTC. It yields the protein CASSSSLGLLHYNEQFF. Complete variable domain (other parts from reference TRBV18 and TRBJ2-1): NAGVMQNPRHLVRRRGQEARLRCSPMKGHSHVYWYRQLPEEGLKFMVYLQKENIIDESGMPKERFSAEFPKEGPSILRIQQVVRGDSAAYFCASSSSLGLLHYNEQFFGPGTRLTVL.

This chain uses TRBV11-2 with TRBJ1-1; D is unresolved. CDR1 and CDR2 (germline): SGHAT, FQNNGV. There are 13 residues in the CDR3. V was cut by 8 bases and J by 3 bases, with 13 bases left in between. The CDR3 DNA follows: TGTGCCAGCGGCCCGACCACTTACACTGAAGCTTTCTTT. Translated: CASGPTTYTEAFF.

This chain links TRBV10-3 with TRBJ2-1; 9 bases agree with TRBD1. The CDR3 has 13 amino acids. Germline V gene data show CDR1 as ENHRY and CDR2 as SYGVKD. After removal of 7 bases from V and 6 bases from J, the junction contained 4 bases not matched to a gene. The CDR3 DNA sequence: TGTGCCATCATCGGGACAGGGCTCAATGAGCAGTTCTTC. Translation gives CAIIGTGLNEQFF.

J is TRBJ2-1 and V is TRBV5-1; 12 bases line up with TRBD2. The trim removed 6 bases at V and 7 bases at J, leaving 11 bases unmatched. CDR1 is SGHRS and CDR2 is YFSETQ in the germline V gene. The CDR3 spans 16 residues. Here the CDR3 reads CASTGLAGRKGNEQFF. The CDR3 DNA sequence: TGCGCCAGCACCGGACTAGCGGGAAGGAAGGGTAATGAGCAGTTCTTC.

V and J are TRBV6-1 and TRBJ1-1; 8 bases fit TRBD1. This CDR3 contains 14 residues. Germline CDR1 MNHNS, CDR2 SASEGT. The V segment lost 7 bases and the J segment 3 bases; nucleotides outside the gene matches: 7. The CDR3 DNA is TGTGCCAGCAAAGGAACAGGGGGTGACACTGAAGCTTTCTTT. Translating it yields CASKGTGGDTEAFF.

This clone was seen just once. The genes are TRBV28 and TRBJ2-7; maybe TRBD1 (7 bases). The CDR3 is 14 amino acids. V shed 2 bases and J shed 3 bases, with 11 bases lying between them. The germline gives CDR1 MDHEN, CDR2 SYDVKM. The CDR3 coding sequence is TGTGCCAGCAGTTTAGCAGGGGGAGGCTACGAGCAGTACTTC. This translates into CASSLAGGGYEQYF.

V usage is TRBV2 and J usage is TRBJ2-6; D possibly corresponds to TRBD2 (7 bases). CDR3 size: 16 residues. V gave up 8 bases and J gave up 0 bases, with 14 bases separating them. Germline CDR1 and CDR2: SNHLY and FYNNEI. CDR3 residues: CASLRGASSGANVLTF. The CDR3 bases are TGTGCCAGCCTCCGGGGGGCGTCCTCTGGGGCCAACGTCCTGACTTTC.

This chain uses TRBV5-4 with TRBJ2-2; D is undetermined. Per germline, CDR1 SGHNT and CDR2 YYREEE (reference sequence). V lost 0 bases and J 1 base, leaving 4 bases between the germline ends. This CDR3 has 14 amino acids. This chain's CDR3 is CASSLVGNTGELFF. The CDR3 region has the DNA TGTGCCAGCAGCTTGGTGGGGAACACCGGGGAGCTGTTTTTT.

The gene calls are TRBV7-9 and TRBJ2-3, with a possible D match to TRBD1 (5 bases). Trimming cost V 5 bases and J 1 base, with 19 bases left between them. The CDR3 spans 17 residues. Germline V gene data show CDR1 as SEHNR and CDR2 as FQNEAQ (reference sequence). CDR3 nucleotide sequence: TGTGCCAGCAGCAGTCCACAGGCCTCTGGGGGCACAGATACGCAGTATTTT. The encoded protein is CASSSPQASGGTDTQYF.